This T cell receptor beta chain was retrieved from a study of cytomegalovirus exposure and HLA in healthy donors (dated by TCRdb to 2016 to 2017). Some background on the complete study: The 650 to 750 repertoires of the first cohort and the roughly 120 validation repertoires were produced on the same platform, according to a later analysis. The aim of the study was to test whether cataloging public T cell receptors could identify signatures of past pathogen exposure. Besides the first cohort of approximately 670 subjects, a separate validation cohort made up of 120 or so different subjects was used. To predict cytomegalovirus infection status, the study combined high-throughput TCR immunosequencing, statistical association of individual TCRs with disease status, and machine learning. Overall results and qualifications from the work: It was suggested by the authors that the approach could potentially be generalized to other disease states and immunological phenotypes. The study listed approximately 150 TCR beta chains as associated with cytomegalovirus. The classifier was reported to diagnose cytomegalovirus status with high specificity and sensitivity in both the original cohort and the validation cohort. A later analysis found that TCRs clustered in the first cohort also tended to co-occur in the approximately 120 validation repertoires, with 94% of cluster scores above 0. While some public TCRs were present in many individuals, most TCR sequences turned up only very rarely across donors. All 120 or so repertoires were used to score co-occurrence in the validation cohort in a later analysis, because that analysis had no HLA typing for the cohort. Three of the identified cytomegalovirus-associated TCR beta chains were confirmed in vitro to be specific for cytomegalovirus antigens.

Library construction relied on the immunoSEQ multiplex PCR assay. The authors' pipeline ran thus. A statistical classification framework was built to diagnose cytomegalovirus status from the catalog of TCR beta chain sequences. The clones in this table, taken by TCRdb from immuneACCESS, are in-frame only. Not every clone is retained; where verified, under half of the shortfall comes from an unresolved V gene, and the cause of the rest is unknown. V, J and clone size are those of that table, while D and trimming were read from the DNA. The sample yields roughly 150,000 clones; approximately 96% were counted once. Approximately 1% of the sample rests with the top ten. Comments on this clone: Its antigen remains unidentified. Base qualities are not at hand, and no much larger clone is one base apart.

CDR1 and CDR2 are read off the germline V gene as SGDLS and YYNGEE. The CDR3 holds 14 amino acids from the cysteine to the phenylalanine. This entry keeps only the CDR3 DNA: 42 bases, framed from base 1. Deletion took 4 bases off V and 5 bases off J, with a span of 14 bases between the germline ends. Separate from the roughly 660-subject first cohort, the validation cohort of about 130 subjects was the group to which the donors belonged. The sample was PBMCs. The chain uses TRBV9 and TRBJ2-3; TRBD1 is possibly the D segment (5 matching bases). The receptor's source is a woman in her late teens or twenties in good health and CMV-seronegative. The DNA sequence is given as TGTGCCAGCAGCTCTAGGGGATTAGGAGATACGCAGTATTTT. Its product reads: CASSSRGLGDTQYF.